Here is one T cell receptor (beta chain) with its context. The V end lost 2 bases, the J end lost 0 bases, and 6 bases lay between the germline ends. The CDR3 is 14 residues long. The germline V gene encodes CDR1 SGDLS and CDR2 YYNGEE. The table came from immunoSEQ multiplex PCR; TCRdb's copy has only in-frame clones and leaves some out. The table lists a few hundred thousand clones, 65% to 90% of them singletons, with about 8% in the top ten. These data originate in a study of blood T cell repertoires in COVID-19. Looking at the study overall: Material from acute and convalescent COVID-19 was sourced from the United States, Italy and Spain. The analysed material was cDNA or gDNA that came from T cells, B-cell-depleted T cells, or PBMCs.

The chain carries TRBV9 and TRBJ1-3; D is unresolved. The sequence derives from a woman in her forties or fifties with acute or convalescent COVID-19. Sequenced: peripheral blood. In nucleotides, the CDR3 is TGTGCCAGCAGCGTTCTGGCCTCTGGAAACACCATATATTTT. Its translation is CASSVLASGNTIYF.